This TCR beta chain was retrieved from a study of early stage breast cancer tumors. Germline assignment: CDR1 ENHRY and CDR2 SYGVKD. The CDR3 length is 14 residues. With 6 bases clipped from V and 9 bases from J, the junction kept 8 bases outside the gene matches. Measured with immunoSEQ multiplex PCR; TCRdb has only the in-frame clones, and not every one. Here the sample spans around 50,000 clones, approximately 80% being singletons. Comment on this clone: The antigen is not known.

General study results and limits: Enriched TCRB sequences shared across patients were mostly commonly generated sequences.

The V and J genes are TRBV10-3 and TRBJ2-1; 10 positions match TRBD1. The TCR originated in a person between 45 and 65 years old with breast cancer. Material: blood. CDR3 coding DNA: TGTGCCATCAGCGGGGACAGGGGATTTAGTGAGCAGTTCTTC. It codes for CAISGDRGFSEQFF.